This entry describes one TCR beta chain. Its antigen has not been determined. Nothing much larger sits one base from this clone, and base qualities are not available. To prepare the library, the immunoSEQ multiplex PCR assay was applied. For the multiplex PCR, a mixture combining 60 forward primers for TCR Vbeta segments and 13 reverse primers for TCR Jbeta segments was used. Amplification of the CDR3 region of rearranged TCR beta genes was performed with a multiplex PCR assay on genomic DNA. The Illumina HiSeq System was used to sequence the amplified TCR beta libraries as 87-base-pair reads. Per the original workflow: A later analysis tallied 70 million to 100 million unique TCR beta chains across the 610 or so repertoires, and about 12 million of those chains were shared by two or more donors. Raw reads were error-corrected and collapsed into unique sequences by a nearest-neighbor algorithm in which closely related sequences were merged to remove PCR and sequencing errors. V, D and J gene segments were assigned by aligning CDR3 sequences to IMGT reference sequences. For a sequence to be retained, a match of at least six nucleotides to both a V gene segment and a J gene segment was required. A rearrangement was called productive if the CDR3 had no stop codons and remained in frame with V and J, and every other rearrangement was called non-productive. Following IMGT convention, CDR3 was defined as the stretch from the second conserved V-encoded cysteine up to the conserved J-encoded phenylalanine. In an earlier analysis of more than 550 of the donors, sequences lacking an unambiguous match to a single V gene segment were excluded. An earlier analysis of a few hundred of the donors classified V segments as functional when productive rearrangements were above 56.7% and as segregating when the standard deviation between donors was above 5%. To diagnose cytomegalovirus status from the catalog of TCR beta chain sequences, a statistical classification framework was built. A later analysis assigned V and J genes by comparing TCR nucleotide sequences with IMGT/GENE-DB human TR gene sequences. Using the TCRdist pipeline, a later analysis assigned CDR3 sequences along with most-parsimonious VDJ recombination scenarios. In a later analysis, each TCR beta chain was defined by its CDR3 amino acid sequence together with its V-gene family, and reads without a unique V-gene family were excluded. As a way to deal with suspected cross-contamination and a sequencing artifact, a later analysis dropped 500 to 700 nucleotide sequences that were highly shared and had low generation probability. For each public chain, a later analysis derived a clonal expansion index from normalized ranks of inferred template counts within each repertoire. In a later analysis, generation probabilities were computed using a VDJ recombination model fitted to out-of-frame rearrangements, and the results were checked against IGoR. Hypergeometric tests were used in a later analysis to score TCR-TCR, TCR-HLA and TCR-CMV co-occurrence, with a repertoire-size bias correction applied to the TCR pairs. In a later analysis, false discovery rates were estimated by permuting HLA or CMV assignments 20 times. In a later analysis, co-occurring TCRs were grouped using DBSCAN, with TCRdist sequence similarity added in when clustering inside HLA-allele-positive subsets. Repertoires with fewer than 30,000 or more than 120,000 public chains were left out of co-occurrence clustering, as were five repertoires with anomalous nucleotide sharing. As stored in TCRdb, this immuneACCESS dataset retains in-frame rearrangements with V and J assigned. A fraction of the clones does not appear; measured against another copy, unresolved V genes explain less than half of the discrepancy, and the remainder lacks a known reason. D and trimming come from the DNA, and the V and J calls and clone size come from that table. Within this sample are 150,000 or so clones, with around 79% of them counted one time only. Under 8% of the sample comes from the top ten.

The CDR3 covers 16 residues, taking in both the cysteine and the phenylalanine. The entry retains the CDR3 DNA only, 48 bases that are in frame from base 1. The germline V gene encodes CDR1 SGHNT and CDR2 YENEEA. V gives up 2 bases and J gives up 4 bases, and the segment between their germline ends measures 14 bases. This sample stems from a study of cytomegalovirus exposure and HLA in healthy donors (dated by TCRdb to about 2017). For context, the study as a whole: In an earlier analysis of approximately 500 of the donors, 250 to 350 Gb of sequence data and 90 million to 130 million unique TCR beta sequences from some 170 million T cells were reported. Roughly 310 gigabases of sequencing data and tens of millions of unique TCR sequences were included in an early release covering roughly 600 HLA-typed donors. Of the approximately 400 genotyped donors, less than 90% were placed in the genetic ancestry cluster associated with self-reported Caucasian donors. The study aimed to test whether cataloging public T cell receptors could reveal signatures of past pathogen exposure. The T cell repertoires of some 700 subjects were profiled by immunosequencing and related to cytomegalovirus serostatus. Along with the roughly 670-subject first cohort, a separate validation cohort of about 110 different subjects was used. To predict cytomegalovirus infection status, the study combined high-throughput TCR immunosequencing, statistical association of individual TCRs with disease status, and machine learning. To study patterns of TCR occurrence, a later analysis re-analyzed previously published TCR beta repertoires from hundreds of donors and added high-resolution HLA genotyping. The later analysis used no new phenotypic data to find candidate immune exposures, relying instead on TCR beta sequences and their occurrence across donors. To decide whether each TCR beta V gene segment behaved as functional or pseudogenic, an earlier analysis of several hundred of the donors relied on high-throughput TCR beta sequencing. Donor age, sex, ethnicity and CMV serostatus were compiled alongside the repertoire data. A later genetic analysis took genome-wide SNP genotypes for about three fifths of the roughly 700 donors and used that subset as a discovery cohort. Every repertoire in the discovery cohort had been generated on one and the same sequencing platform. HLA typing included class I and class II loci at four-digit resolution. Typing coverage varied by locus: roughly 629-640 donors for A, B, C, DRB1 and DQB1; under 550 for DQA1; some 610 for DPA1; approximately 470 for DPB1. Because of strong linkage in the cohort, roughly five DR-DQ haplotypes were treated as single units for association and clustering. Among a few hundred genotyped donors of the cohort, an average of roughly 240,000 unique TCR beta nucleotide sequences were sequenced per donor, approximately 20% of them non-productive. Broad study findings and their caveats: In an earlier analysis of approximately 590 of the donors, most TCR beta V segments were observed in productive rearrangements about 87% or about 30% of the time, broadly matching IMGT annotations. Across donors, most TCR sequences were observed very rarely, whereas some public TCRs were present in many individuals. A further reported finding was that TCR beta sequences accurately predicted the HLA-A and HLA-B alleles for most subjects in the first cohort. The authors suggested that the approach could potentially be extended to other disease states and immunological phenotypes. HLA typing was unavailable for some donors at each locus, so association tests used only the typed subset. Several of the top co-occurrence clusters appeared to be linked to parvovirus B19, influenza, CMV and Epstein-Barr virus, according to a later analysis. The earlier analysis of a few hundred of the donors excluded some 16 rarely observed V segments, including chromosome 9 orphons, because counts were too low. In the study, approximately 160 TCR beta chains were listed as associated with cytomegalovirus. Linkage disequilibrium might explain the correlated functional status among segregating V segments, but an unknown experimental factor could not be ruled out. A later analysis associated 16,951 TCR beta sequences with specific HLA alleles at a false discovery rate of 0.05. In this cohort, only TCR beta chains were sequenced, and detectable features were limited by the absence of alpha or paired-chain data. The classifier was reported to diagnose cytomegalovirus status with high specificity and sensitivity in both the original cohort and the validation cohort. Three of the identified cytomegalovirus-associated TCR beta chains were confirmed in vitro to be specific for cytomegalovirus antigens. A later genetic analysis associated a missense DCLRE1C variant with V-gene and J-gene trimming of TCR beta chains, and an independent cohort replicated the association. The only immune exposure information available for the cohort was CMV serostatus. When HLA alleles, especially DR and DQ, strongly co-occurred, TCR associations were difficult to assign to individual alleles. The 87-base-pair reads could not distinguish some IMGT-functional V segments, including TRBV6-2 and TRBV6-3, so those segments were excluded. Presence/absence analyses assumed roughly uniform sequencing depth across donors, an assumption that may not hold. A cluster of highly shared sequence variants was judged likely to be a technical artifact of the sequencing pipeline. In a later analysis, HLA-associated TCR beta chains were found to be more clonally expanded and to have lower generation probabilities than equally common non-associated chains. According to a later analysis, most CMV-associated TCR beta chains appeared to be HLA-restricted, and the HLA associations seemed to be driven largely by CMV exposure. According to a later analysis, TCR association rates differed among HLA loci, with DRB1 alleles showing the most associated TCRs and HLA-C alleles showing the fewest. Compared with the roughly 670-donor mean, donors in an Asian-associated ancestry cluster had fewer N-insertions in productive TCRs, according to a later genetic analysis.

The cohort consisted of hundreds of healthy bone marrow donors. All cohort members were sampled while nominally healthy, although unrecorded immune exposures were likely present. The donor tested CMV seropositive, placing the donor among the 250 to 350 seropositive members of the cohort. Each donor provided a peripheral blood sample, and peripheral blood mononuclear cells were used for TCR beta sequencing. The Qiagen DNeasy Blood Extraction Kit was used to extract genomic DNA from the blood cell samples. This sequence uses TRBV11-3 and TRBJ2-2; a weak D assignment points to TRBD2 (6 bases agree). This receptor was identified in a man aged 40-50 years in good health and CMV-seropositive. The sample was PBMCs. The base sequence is TGTGCCAGCAGCTTAACGCGGGGAGCGGGCACCGGGGAGCTGTTTTTT. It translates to CASSLTRGAGTGELFF.